The 11 T cell receptor beta chains below were found in one sample sequenced in a study of OX40 agonist ivuxolimab in advanced cancers. Assay: immunoSEQ multiplex PCR; the TCRdb copy retains only in-frame clones and omits some. The sample yields about 54,000 clones, roughly 92% seen once. The starting material was CD4+ or CD8+ T cells sorted from blood, obtained in a trial of the OX40 agonist ivuxolimab. These receptors were taken from an adult with an advanced solid tumor such as melanoma, head and neck, liver or kidney cancer.

The genes are TRBV4-1 and TRBJ1-4; 8 bases match TRBD1. The germline gives CDR1 MGHRA, CDR2 YSYEKL. With 0 bases clipped from V and 7 bases from J, the junction kept 4 bases outside the gene matches. The CDR3 sequence is 15 residues long. CDR3 bases: TGCGCCAGCAGCCAAGAGGTCAGGGGGCTTGAAAAACTGTTTTTT. The encoded protein is CASSQEVRGLEKLFF.

The chain carries TRBV7-6 and TRBJ2-3, with a tentative D call TRBD1 (6 bases). This CDR3 comprises 19 residues. V lost 2 bases, J lost 5 bases, and 26 bases lay in between. Germline values: CDR1 SGHVS, CDR2 FNYEAQ. The CDR3 loop reads CASSLQGNVGAGRKDTQYF. In nucleotides, the CDR3 is TGTGCCAGCAGCTTACAGGGGAATGTCGGGGCAGGGCGAAAAGATACGCAGTATTTT.

The chain has TRBV28 and TRBJ2-7; 9 bases agree with TRBD1. In germline, CDR1 is MDHEN, CDR2 SYDVKM. J gave up 4 bases and V 7 bases, and 11 bases lay outside the gene matches. This CDR3 region has 15 residues. The DNA for the CDR3 is TGTGCCAGCACCTCGAGCCGGACAGGGGATTACGAGCAGTACTTC. It codes for CASTSSRTGDYEQYF.

The chain links TRBV19 to TRBJ2-2, with 7 nucleotides matching TRBD1. The germline V gene encodes CDR1 LNHDA and CDR2 SQIVND (reference sequence). The CDR3 length is 15 residues. The J segment lost 7 bases and the V segment lost 8 bases, leaving 13 bases of the junction unmatched. CDR3 amino acids: CASRTGLDIDGELFF. The CDR3 nucleotides read TGTGCCAGTCGGACAGGTCTTGACATTGACGGGGAGCTGTTTTTT.

This clone was counted between two and nine times. The gene calls are TRBV5-4 and TRBJ1-2; 9 bases are a match to TRBD1. From germline, CDR1 is SGHNT and CDR2 YYREEE (reference sequence). The CDR3 covers 15 residues. Losses at the gene ends were 4 bases for V and 4 bases for J; bases not matched to a gene: 8. The CDR3 here is CASSPGGDRVYGYTF. The CDR3 DNA reads as TGTGCCAGCAGCCCGGGCGGGGACAGGGTCTATGGCTACACCTTC.

The chain combines TRBV7-6 with TRBJ2-1, with TRBD2 matching over 9 bases. Germline V gives CDR1 SGHVS, CDR2 FNYEAQ. V dropped 6 bases and J dropped 6; count of bases not matched to a gene: 18. The CDR3 consists of 18 residues. CDR3 sequence reads: CASSRLPGGRVLGNEQFF. In nucleotides, the CDR3 is TGTGCCAGCAGTCGCCTCCCGGGCGGGAGGGTTCTGGGCAATGAGCAGTTCTTC. Using reference TRBV7-6 and TRBJ2-1 for the parts outside the CDR3, the full variable domain is GAGVSQSPRYKVTKRGQDVALRCDPISGHVSLYWYRQALGQGPEFLTYFNYEAQQDKSGLPNDRFSAERPEGSISTLTIQRTEQRDSAMYRCASSRLPGGRVLGNEQFFGPGTRLTVL.

The chain has TRBV7-6 and TRBJ2-7; no clear D gene. V was clipped by 0 bases and J by 1 base, with 4 bases between them. Germline V gene data show CDR1 as SGHVS and CDR2 as FNYEAQ. The CDR3 has 13 amino acids. In DNA form, the CDR3 reads TGTGCCAGCAGCTTAGCAGGGTCCTACGAGCAGTACTTC. Translating gives CASSLAGSYEQYF.

The chain employs TRBV9 and TRBJ2-1; 8 bases line up with TRBD2. Germline assignment: CDR1 SGDLS and CDR2 YYNGEE. The CDR3 length is 16 residues. After removal of 2 bases from V and 2 bases from J, the junction contained 6 bases not matched to a gene. The CDR3 region is CASSVTAGAAYNEQFF. The CDR3 nucleotides are TGTGCCAGCAGCGTTACAGCGGGGGCCGCCTACAATGAGCAGTTCTTC.

This clone was recorded only once. The chain recombines TRBV5-1 with TRBJ1-1, with D possibly being TRBD1 (5 bases). Trimming left V 0 bases short and J 4 bases short, with 16 bases between. This CDR3 is 16 amino acids long. Germline CDR1 reads SGHRS; CDR2 reads YFSETQ. The CDR3, as DNA: TGCGCCAGCAGCTTGGCCGGGGGGGTCCAGTTCACTGAAGCTTTCTTT. This sequence encodes CASSLAGGVQFTEAFF.

This clone was counted between two and nine times. J is TRBJ2-5 and V is TRBV2; the D gene is possibly TRBD2 (5 bases). Germline CDR1 reads SNHLY; CDR2 reads FYNNEI. The CDR3 has 13 amino acids. Trimming took off 5 bases at V and 5 bases at J, with 12 bases between the two ends. CDR3 in amino acids: CASSRRALETQYF. The CDR3 nucleotides are TGTGCCAGCAGTCGGCGGGCTCTCGAGACCCAGTACTTC.

The chain uses TRBV9 and TRBJ1-2; D remains unclear. The V gene's germline CDR1 is SGDLS and CDR2 YYNGEE. The CDR3 is 15 residues long. Trimming left V 3 bases short and J 1 base short, with 13 bases between. This CDR3 is CASSGGGAYNYGYTF. CDR3 nucleotide sequence: TGTGCCAGCAGCGGGGGAGGTGCCTATAACTATGGCTACACCTTC.